Ten or more counts support the clone carrying this TCR beta chain. What it binds is not known. The CDR3 is 14 amino acids. V was clipped by 4 bases and J by 6 bases; unmatched bases: 4. CDR1 and CDR2 from the germline V gene are ENHRY and SYGVKD. Breast cancer patients provided tissue from their axillary draining lymph nodes. The entry originates in a study of breast tumors, draining lymph nodes, adjacent tissues. General study results and limits: Data fit most tumor T cells coming from lymph node, expanding in tumor.

MiXCR was run by TCRdb on the multiplex PCR reads, yielding one entry per CDR3 protein. The table records over 70,000 distinct CDR3 sequences, around 28% of them present only once. V usage is TRBV10-3 and J usage is TRBJ1-2; 11 bases line up with TRBD1. Sequencing was performed on axillary lymph node tissue. The sequence came from a female donor with breast cancer. Some clones in this sample may be carry-over from other donors' samples. CDR3 nucleotides: TGTGCCATCAGTGGACCGGGACAGGGGGATGGCTACACCTTC. Amino acids: CAISGPGQGDGYTF.